This is a list of T cell receptor beta chains from one sample in a study of identical twins. Using its own MiXCR run on the 5' RACE reads, TCRdb lists one record per CDR3 protein. The table lists approximately 1.8 million distinct CDR3 sequences, 32% of them singletons. Sample: cord blood. These receptors were collected from a newborn girl in good health. Each CDR3 is given with its conserved first and last residue. The order of the fields is CDR3 DNA, CDR3 protein, clone size, D gene, J gene, V gene. A D gene is named only where the DNA matches it firmly. Size is omitted from some rows. Given values are once, few, many or a class for expanded clones.

cdr3_nt: TGTGCCAGCAGTTTATTGGGGACAGGGCGCTATGGCTACACCTTC
cdr3_aa: CASSLLGTGRYGYTF
clone_size: few
d_call: TRBD1
j_call: TRBJ1-2
v_call: TRBV27

cdr3_nt: TGTGCCATCAGCGCCGGGGGCAAAGATACGCAGTATTTT
cdr3_aa: CAISAGGKDTQYF
clone_size: NA
d_call: NA
j_call: TRBJ2-3
v_call: TRBV10-3

cdr3_nt: TGCAGTGCCTTGACCCCGGACGGGAAAAACATTCAGTACTTC
cdr3_aa: CSALTPDGKNIQYF
clone_size: NA
d_call: NA
j_call: TRBJ2-4
v_call: TRBV20-1

cdr3_nt: TGCGCCAGCAAACAGGCTTCTAGCACAGATACGCAGTATTTT
cdr3_aa: CASKQASSTDTQYF
clone_size: few
d_call: NA
j_call: TRBJ2-3
v_call: TRBV5-1

cdr3_nt: TGCGCCAGCAGCCAAGTCGGAAGGGTGTTTAATGAAAAACTGTTTTTT
cdr3_aa: CASSQVGRVFNEKLFF
clone_size: NA
d_call: NA
j_call: TRBJ1-4
v_call: TRBV4-1

cdr3_nt: TGTGCCAGCAGCTTAGTCGGGACAGGGAACACTGAAGCTTTCTTT
cdr3_aa: CASSLVGTGNTEAFF
clone_size: many
d_call: TRBD1
j_call: TRBJ1-1
v_call: TRBV7-9

cdr3_nt: TGTGCCAGCAGTTTCGGAGGGGACAATGAGCAGTACTTC
cdr3_aa: CASSFGGDNEQYF
clone_size: few
d_call: NA
j_call: TRBJ2-5
v_call: TRBV27

cdr3_nt: TGTGCCAGCAATTCGACCCGTCACGGTTACAATGAGCAGTACTTC
cdr3_aa: CASNSTRHGYNEQYF
clone_size: NA
d_call: NA
j_call: TRBJ2-5
v_call: TRBV27

cdr3_nt: TGTGCCACCAGTGATTTCCGGGACAGCAAAAACATTCAGTACTTC
cdr3_aa: CATSDFRDSKNIQYF
clone_size: few
d_call: TRBD1
j_call: TRBJ2-4
v_call: TRBV24-1

cdr3_nt: TGCAGTGCTAGAGATAAGGGGGCGCTAACAGATACGCAGTATTTT
cdr3_aa: CSARDKGALTDTQYF
clone_size: few
d_call: TRBD1
j_call: TRBJ2-3
v_call: TRBV20-1

cdr3_nt: TGTGCCAGCAGCTCCAGCGGGAGCCTATCCTACGAGCAGTACTTC
cdr3_aa: CASSSSGSLSYEQYF
clone_size: NA
d_call: TRBD2
j_call: TRBJ2-7
v_call: TRBV7-2

cdr3_nt: TGTGCCAGCAGCTTACAGGACAGGGAGCGATCACCCCTCCACTTT
cdr3_aa: CASSLQDRERSPLHF
clone_size: NA
d_call: TRBD1
j_call: TRBJ1-6
v_call: TRBV7-6

cdr3_nt: TGTGCCAGCAGTCCAGGGGGGACTCAGCATTTCGTGGAGACCCAGTACTTC
cdr3_aa: CASSPGGTQHFVETQYF
clone_size: few
d_call: NA
j_call: TRBJ2-5
v_call: TRBV6-1

cdr3_nt: TGTGCCAGCAGCCAACGCCAAGGGGACCTTAACTATGGCTACACCTTC
cdr3_aa: CASSQRQGDLNYGYTF
clone_size: few
d_call: NA
j_call: TRBJ1-2
v_call: TRBV12-3/TRBV12-4

cdr3_nt: TGCAGTGCTAGAGATCCCGGGACTAGCGGCACGGAGCAGTACTTC
cdr3_aa: CSARDPGTSGTEQYF
clone_size: few
d_call: TRBD2
j_call: TRBJ2-7
v_call: TRBV20-1

cdr3_nt: TGCAGTGCTAGAGAACTGGGACAGGGGGCTAACTATGGCTACACCTTC
cdr3_aa: CSARELGQGANYGYTF
clone_size: NA
d_call: TRBD1
j_call: TRBJ1-2
v_call: TRBV20-1

cdr3_nt: TGTGCCAGCAGCCTCACACCCCTAGCGGTGTTTATCACAGATACGCAGTATTTT
cdr3_aa: CASSLTPLAVFITDTQYF
clone_size: few
d_call: TRBD2
j_call: TRBJ2-3
v_call: TRBV7-2

cdr3_nt: TGTGCCAGCAGCCTACAGGGATTCAATCAGCCCCAGCATTTT
cdr3_aa: CASSLQGFNQPQHF
clone_size: NA
d_call: NA
j_call: TRBJ1-5
v_call: TRBV7-9

cdr3_nt: TGTGCCAGCAGCCGGGGGTCTTCGGGTACGCAGTATTTT
cdr3_aa: CASSRGSSGTQYF
clone_size: NA
d_call: NA
j_call: TRBJ2-3
v_call: TRBV14

cdr3_nt: TGTGCCAGCAGCTTACCTAATACAGGGCCCAACTATGGCTACACCTTC
cdr3_aa: CASSLPNTGPNYGYTF
clone_size: few
d_call: NA
j_call: TRBJ1-2
v_call: TRBV7-8

cdr3_nt: TGTGCCAGCAGCTTGAGCGGGAGACCCTCCTACAATGAGCAGTACTTC
cdr3_aa: CASSLSGRPSYNEQYF
clone_size: NA
d_call: TRBD2
j_call: TRBJ2-7
v_call: TRBV2

cdr3_nt: TGTGCCAGCAGCCAAGTAGGGAGACAGGGGCCGCCTTTTTCCTACGAGCAGTACTTC
cdr3_aa: CASSQVGRQGPPFSYEQYF
clone_size: NA
d_call: TRBD1
j_call: TRBJ2-7
v_call: TRBV4-2

cdr3_nt: TGTGCCAGCAGTTACTCGGGGCAGGGCCTCAATCAGCCCCAGCATTTT
cdr3_aa: CASSYSGQGLNQPQHF
clone_size: NA
d_call: NA
j_call: TRBJ1-5
v_call: TRBV6-5

cdr3_nt: TGTGCCAGCAGTTCCCTAGGAGCGGGAAAAACCTACGAGCAGTACTTC
cdr3_aa: CASSSLGAGKTYEQYF
clone_size: NA
d_call: TRBD2
j_call: TRBJ2-7
v_call: TRBV27

cdr3_nt: TGCGCCAGCAGGCGACTAGCGGGAGCGAACAATGAGCAGTTCTTC
cdr3_aa: CASRRLAGANNEQFF
clone_size: NA
d_call: TRBD2
j_call: TRBJ2-1
v_call: TRBV4-1

cdr3_nt: TGTGCCAGCACCATCACCGGGACAGGGGCTGGAGATACGCAGTATTTT
cdr3_aa: CASTITGTGAGDTQYF
clone_size: NA
d_call: TRBD1
j_call: TRBJ2-3
v_call: TRBV25-1

cdr3_nt: TGCGCCAGCAGCCAAGTTTGGTTGAGTAATTCACCCCTCCACTTT
cdr3_aa: CASSQVWLSNSPLHF
clone_size: NA
d_call: NA
j_call: TRBJ1-6
v_call: TRBV4-1

cdr3_nt: TGCGCCAGCAGCTCCACGGGACAGCGGTACTACGAGCAGTACTTC
cdr3_aa: CASSSTGQRYYEQYF
clone_size: few
d_call: TRBD1
j_call: TRBJ2-7
v_call: TRBV5-1

cdr3_nt: TGTGCCAGCAGCATCAATACAGGACTCGAGCAGTACTTC
cdr3_aa: CASSINTGLEQYF
clone_size: few
d_call: NA
j_call: TRBJ2-7
v_call: TRBV7-9

cdr3_nt: TGTGCCAGCAGACAGGGGGCCAACACCATATATTTT
cdr3_aa: CASRQGANTIYF
clone_size: NA
d_call: TRBD1
j_call: TRBJ1-3
v_call: TRBV27

cdr3_nt: TGTGCCATCGGGGCCGGCTCCAATGGGCAGTTCTTC
cdr3_aa: CAIGAGSNGQFF
clone_size: NA
d_call: NA
j_call: TRBJ2-1
v_call: TRBV10-3

cdr3_nt: TGCAGTGCTAGAGATGTTCTACTCACAGATACGCAGTATTTT
cdr3_aa: CSARDVLLTDTQYF
clone_size: NA
d_call: NA
j_call: TRBJ2-3
v_call: TRBV20-1

cdr3_nt: TGCAGTGCTAGAGGTGTTAGCGGGGGGGCCATCAATGAGCAGTTCTTC
cdr3_aa: CSARGVSGGAINEQFF
clone_size: NA
d_call: TRBD2
j_call: TRBJ2-1
v_call: TRBV20-1

cdr3_nt: TGTGCCAGCAGCACCGGGACAGAATTTTATGGCTACACCTTC
cdr3_aa: CASSTGTEFYGYTF
clone_size: few
d_call: TRBD1
j_call: TRBJ1-2
v_call: TRBV7-9

cdr3_nt: TGCAGTGCTAGGGGACACGGGGCCTATAGCAATCAGCCCCAGCATTTT
cdr3_aa: CSARGHGAYSNQPQHF
clone_size: NA
d_call: NA
j_call: TRBJ1-5
v_call: TRBV20-1

cdr3_nt: TGTGCCAGCAGAATTACAGGGGGCAAAAACATTCAGTACTTC
cdr3_aa: CASRITGGKNIQYF
clone_size: few
d_call: TRBD1
j_call: TRBJ2-4
v_call: TRBV7-2

cdr3_nt: TGTGCCACCAGTGATTCCGTCCCCAATGAGCAGTACTTC
cdr3_aa: CATSDSVPNEQYF
clone_size: NA
d_call: NA
j_call: TRBJ2-5
v_call: TRBV24-1

cdr3_nt: TGCACCAGCAGTCGAATATACAATGAGCAGTTCTTC
cdr3_aa: CTSSRIYNEQFF
clone_size: NA
d_call: NA
j_call: TRBJ2-1
v_call: TRBV4-1

cdr3_nt: TGTGCCAGCAGTTTAGGGAGGGCCCAAGAGACCCAGTACTTC
cdr3_aa: CASSLGRAQETQYF
clone_size: many
d_call: TRBD2
j_call: TRBJ2-5
v_call: TRBV5-1

cdr3_nt: TGCAGTGCTAGTCGGCCCGAGAGCTCCTATAATTCACCCCTCCACTTT
cdr3_aa: CSASRPESSYNSPLHF
clone_size: few
d_call: NA
j_call: TRBJ1-6
v_call: TRBV20-1

cdr3_nt: TGCAGTGCTAGTCGGACTAGCGGGCCCTTAGGTGAGCAGTACTTC
cdr3_aa: CSASRTSGPLGEQYF
clone_size: NA
d_call: TRBD2
j_call: TRBJ2-5
v_call: TRBV20-1

cdr3_nt: TGCGCCAGCAGGTCCCCTGGGGATGAGCAGTTCTTC
cdr3_aa: CASRSPGDEQFF
clone_size: few
d_call: NA
j_call: TRBJ2-1
v_call: TRBV5-1

cdr3_nt: TGTGCCAGCAGCTTAGGGATTATCGGTAGCGGGGGGCTACAGCTTCGCACAGATACGCAGTATTTT
cdr3_aa: CASSLGIIGSGGLQLRTDTQYF
clone_size: few
d_call: TRBD2
j_call: TRBJ2-3
v_call: TRBV11-2

cdr3_nt: TGTGCCGCCACAGTGGGGGGCACAGATACGCAGTATTTT
cdr3_aa: CAATVGGTDTQYF
clone_size: NA
d_call: NA
j_call: TRBJ2-3
v_call: TRBV2

cdr3_nt: TGTGCCAGCAGCGTAGGGACACAACTTTCCACAGATACGCAGTATTTT
cdr3_aa: CASSVGTQLSTDTQYF
clone_size: few
d_call: NA
j_call: TRBJ2-3
v_call: TRBV9

cdr3_nt: TGTGCCAGCTCACCGCAGGGGGCCGGGAAGGAAAAACTGTTTTTT
cdr3_aa: CASSPQGAGKEKLFF
clone_size: NA
d_call: TRBD1
j_call: TRBJ1-4
v_call: TRBV18

cdr3_nt: TGCAGCGTTGAAGATGGAGACAGGGGGCACATTCAGTACTTC
cdr3_aa: CSVEDGDRGHIQYF
clone_size: few
d_call: TRBD1
j_call: TRBJ2-4
v_call: TRBV29-1

cdr3_nt: TGTGCCAGCAGTTTAGAGGGACAAAACATTCAGTACTTC
cdr3_aa: CASSLEGQNIQYF
clone_size: few
d_call: NA
j_call: TRBJ2-4
v_call: TRBV27

cdr3_nt: TGCAGTGCCCGAATTAGCGGGAGAATCACAGATACGCAGTATTTT
cdr3_aa: CSARISGRITDTQYF
clone_size: few
d_call: TRBD2
j_call: TRBJ2-3
v_call: TRBV20-1